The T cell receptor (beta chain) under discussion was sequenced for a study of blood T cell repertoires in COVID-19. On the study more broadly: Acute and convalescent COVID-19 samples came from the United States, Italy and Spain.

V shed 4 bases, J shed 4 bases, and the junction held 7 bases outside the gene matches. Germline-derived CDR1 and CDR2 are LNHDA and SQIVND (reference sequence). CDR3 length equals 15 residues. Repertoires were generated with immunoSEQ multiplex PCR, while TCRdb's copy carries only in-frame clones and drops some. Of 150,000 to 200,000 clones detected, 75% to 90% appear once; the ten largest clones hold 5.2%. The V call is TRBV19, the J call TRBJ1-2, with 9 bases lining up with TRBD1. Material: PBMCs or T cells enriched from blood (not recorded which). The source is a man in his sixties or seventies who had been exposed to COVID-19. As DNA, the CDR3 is TGTGCCAGTAGTAATGGGGACAGGGAGCTCTATGGCTACACCTTC. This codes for CASSNGDRELYGYTF.